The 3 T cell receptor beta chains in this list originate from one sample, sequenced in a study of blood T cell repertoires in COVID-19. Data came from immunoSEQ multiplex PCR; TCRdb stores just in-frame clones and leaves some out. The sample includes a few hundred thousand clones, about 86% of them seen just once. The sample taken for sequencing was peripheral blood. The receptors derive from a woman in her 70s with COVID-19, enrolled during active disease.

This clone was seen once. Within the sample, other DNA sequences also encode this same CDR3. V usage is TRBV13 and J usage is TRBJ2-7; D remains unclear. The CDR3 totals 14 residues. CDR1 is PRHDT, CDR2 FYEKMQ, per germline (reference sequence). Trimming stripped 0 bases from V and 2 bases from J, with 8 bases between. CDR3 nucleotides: TGTGCCAGCAGCTTAGGGTCAGGAACCTACGAGCAGTACTTC. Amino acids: CASSLGSGTYEQYF.

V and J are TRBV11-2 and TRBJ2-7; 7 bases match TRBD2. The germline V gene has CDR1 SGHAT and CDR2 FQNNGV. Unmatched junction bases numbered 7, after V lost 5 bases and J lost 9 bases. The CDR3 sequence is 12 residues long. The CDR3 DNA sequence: TGTGCCAGCAGCCTGGGGGGGAACGGGCAGTACTTC. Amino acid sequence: CASSLGGNGQYF.

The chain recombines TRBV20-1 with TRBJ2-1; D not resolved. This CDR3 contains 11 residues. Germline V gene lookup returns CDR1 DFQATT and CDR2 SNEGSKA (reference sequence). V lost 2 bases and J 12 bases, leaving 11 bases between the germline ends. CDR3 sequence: CSARKQSGQFF. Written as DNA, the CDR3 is TGCAGTGCTAGAAAGCAGTCGGGGCAGTTCTTC.